The source of this T cell receptor beta chain is a study of T cell changes during pregnancy in multiple sclerosis. This clone came up once. TCRdb's copy holds only in-frame clones and misses some; the assay was immunoSEQ multiplex PCR. The table lists about 77,000 clones, about 88% of them singletons, with 1.9% in the top ten. Trimming cost V 8 bases and J 0 bases, with 11 bases left between them. Germline V lookup: CDR1 MDHEN, CDR2 SYDVKM. There are 14 residues in the CDR3. The chain is built from TRBV28 and TRBJ2-1; D gene uncertain. The sequencing here drew on peripheral blood, taken before pregnancy. The TCR was taken from a female donor with multiple sclerosis, enrolled in a pregnancy study. This chain's CDR3 is CASGPYSSYNEQFF. CDR3 bases: TGTGCCAGCGGTCCATATAGCTCCTACAATGAGCAGTTCTTC.